One and the same sample provided the 19 T cell receptor beta chains below, sequenced in a study of OX40 agonist ivuxolimab in advanced cancers. Measured with immunoSEQ multiplex PCR; TCRdb has only the in-frame clones, and not every one. The table has some 68,000 clones, roughly nine tenths seen once; the top ten hold 10% to 11%. Sample: CD4+ or CD8+ T cells sorted from blood, taken in a trial of the OX40 agonist ivuxolimab. The receptors were gathered from an adult with an advanced solid tumor such as melanoma, head and neck, liver or kidney cancer.

This chain joins TRBV19 and TRBJ2-5; a weak D match, TRBD1 (5 bases). The CDR3 has 13 amino acids. V lost 7 bases and J lost 1, with 10 bases in between. CDR1 LNHDA and CDR2 SQIVND come from the germline V gene (reference sequence). CDR3 sequence reads: CASNVRAQETQYF. The CDR3 DNA sequence: TGTGCCAGTAATGTCAGGGCCCAAGAGACCCAGTACTTC. The whole variable domain, filled in from reference TRBV19 and TRBJ2-5, reads DGGITQSPKYLFRKEGQNVTLSCEQNLNHDAMYWYRQDPGQGLRLIYYSQIVNDFQKGDIAEGYSVSREKKESFPLTVTSAQKNPTAFYLCASNVRAQETQYFGPGTRLLVL.

CDR3: CASSYLATGTVGGYTF. The CDR3 DNA is TGTGCCAGCAGTTACTTGGCTACGGGGACAGTAGGAGGCTACACCTTC. The chain is built from TRBV6-6 and TRBJ1-2, with 7 bases that match TRBD1. Germline values: CDR1 MNHNY, CDR2 SVGAGI (reference sequence). Trimming cost V 1 base and J 8 bases; bases outside gene matches: 13. This CDR3 has 16 residues.

V is TRBV5-4 and J is TRBJ2-7, with D possibly being TRBD1 (5 bases). CDR3 size: 13 residues. CDR1 and CDR2 from the germline V gene are SGHNT and YYREEE (reference sequence). V was shortened by 4 bases and J by 1 base, with 9 bases between the two germline ends. The CDR3 loop is CASSPDSSYEQYF. In DNA form, the CDR3 reads TGTGCCAGCAGCCCTGACAGTTCCTACGAGCAGTACTTC.

The V gene is TRBV6-5, the J gene TRBJ2-1, with D possibly being TRBD1 or TRBD2 (5 bases each). CDR1 and CDR2 from the germline V gene are MNHEY and SVGAGI. The CDR3 is made up of 14 amino acids. Trimming removed 0 bases from V and 10 bases from J, with 13 bases in between. CDR3 coding DNA: TGTGCCAGCAGTTACTCGATCCTAGCAGGGGAGCAGTTCTTC. Residues: CASSYSILAGEQFF.

The rearrangement links TRBV12-5 to TRBJ2-2, with D tentatively TRBD1 (5 bases). Germline CDR1 and CDR2: LGHNT and FRNRAP. The CDR3 spans 14 residues. Trimming stripped 2 bases from V and 1 base from J, with 5 bases between. CDR3 sequence: CASGLRGNTGELFF. The CDR3 DNA is TGTGCTAGTGGTTTGAGGGGGAACACCGGGGAGCTGTTTTTT.

This rearrangement joins TRBV6-1 to TRBJ1-5; D remains ambiguous. In germline, CDR1 is MNHNS, CDR2 SASEGT. The length of the CDR3 is 15 residues. Trimming cost V 2 bases and J 2 bases, with 10 bases left between them. CDR3 coding DNA: TGTGCCAGCAGTGAAATGATCGGGGGCAATCAGCCCCAGCATTTT. It codes for CASSEMIGGNQPQHF.

The V call is TRBV10-1, the J call TRBJ2-5; TRBD1 matches at 8 bases. The ends lost 4 bases at V and 5 bases at J; junction bases unmatched: 6. The CDR3 is 14 residues long. Germline V CDR1 and CDR2: WNHNN, SYGVQD (reference sequence). CDR3 nucleotide sequence: TGCGCCAGCAGTGGGACAGGGAGAGGGGAGACCCAGTACTTC. Translation gives CASSGTGRGETQYF.

V and J are TRBV10-3 and TRBJ1-2; D possibly corresponds to TRBD1 (5 bases). The germline V gene has CDR1 ENHRY and CDR2 SYGVKD. The V gene lost 1 base and the J gene lost 2 bases, with 11 bases spanning the gap. The CDR3 loop spans 15 amino acids. Here the CDR3 DNA reads TGTGCCATCAGTGAGTGGGGGGGAACGAACTATGGCTACACCTTC. It is translated as CAISEWGGTNYGYTF.

The rearrangement links TRBV7-6 to TRBJ2-5; D gene ambiguous. CDR3 length: 11 amino acids. V was clipped by 4 bases and J by 1 base, with 1 base between them. Germline values: CDR1 SGHVS, CDR2 FNYEAQ. The CDR3: CASSSQETQYF. The CDR3 DNA sequence: TGTGCCAGCAGCTCCCAAGAGACCCAGTACTTC.

The chain employs TRBV15 and TRBJ2-5; 8 bases are a match to TRBD2. The CDR3 runs 15 residues. CDR1 and CDR2 (germline): LNHNV, YYDKDF (reference sequence). V was clipped by 6 bases and J by 2 bases; unmatched bases: 8. The CDR3 nucleotides read TGTGCCACCAGAACCGGGACTAGATCTCAAGAGACCCAGTACTTC. Amino acids: CATRTGTRSQETQYF.

This rearrangement joins TRBV2 to TRBJ2-1; D remains ambiguous. Germline values: CDR1 SNHLY, CDR2 FYNNEI. The ends were cut back, 7 bases at V and 4 bases at J, with 5 bases in the middle. The CDR3 loop spans 11 amino acids. This CDR3 reads CASMGYNEQFF. The CDR3 DNA follows: TGTGCCAGCATGGGATACAATGAGCAGTTCTTC.

V gene TRBV5-4 combines with J gene TRBJ2-3; 11 nucleotides match TRBD2. V dropped 4 bases and J dropped 4; count of bases not matched to a gene: 14. CDR3 length equals 18 residues. Germline values: CDR1 SGHNT, CDR2 YYREEE (reference sequence). Here the CDR3 reads CASSPTGTSGVGADTQYF. The CDR3 DNA reads TGTGCCAGCAGCCCGACCGGGACTAGCGGAGTGGGGGCAGATACGCAGTATTTT. The full variable domain, rest sourced from reference TRBV5-4 and TRBJ2-3, is ETGVTQSPTHLIKTRGQQVTLRCSSQSGHNTVSWYQQALGQGPQFIFQYYREEENGRGNFPPRFSGLQFPNYSSELNVNALELDDSALYLCASSPTGTSGVGADTQYFGPGTRLTVL.

The rearrangement joins TRBV2 to TRBJ2-7, with TRBD1 identical over 7 bases. CDR1 and CDR2 (germline): SNHLY, FYNNEI. With 2 bases clipped from V and 2 bases from J, the junction kept 6 bases outside the gene matches. The CDR3 length is 15 residues. The DNA for the CDR3 is TGTGCCAGCAGTGAAAAGGGACAGCTCCCCTACGAGCAGTACTTC. This encodes CASSEKGQLPYEQYF.

This clone was picked up one time. CDR3 coding DNA: TGTGCCAGCAGCGCCCGGTGGACCTCTGGAAACACCATATATTTT. Amino acid sequence: CASSARWTSGNTIYF. The chain links TRBV9 to TRBJ1-3; D is unclear. V was pared by 3 bases and J by 0 bases, with 10 bases between. CDR3 length: 15 amino acids. CDR1 SGDLS and CDR2 YYNGEE come from the germline V gene.

The chain is built from TRBV7-9 and TRBJ1-6; D might be TRBD1 (6 bases). The CDR3 has 14 amino acids. V was trimmed by 5 bases and J by 6 bases, leaving 11 bases between them. CDR1 SEHNR and CDR2 FQNEAQ come from the germline V gene (reference sequence). The CDR3 here is CASSQTGANSPLHF. CDR3 coding DNA: TGTGCCAGCAGCCAAACGGGGGCTAATTCACCCCTCCACTTT.

The V and J genes are TRBV5-1 and TRBJ2-5; D is perhaps TRBD1 (6 bases). Looked up from germline, CDR1 is SGHRS and CDR2 is YFSETQ. There are 14 residues in the CDR3. V lost 2 bases to trimming and J lost 0 bases, with 8 bases between them. The CDR3 loop is CASSFTGYQETQYF. For the CDR3, the DNA is TGCGCCAGCAGCTTCACAGGGTACCAAGAGACCCAGTACTTC.

The chain joins TRBV4-1 to TRBJ2-2; possibly TRBD2 for D (6 bases). Germline lookup yields CDR1 MGHRA and CDR2 YSYEKL. The germline V and J ends were trimmed by 7 bases and 7 bases, with 16 bases remaining between them. The CDR3 runs to 14 residues. In DNA form, the CDR3 reads TGCGCCAGCATGAGGGCCCCCGGGGGCGGGGAGCTGTTTTTT. This encodes CASMRAPGGGELFF.

The J gene is TRBJ2-1, the V gene TRBV10-2; maybe TRBD2 (6 bases). The V end lost 6 bases, the J end lost 4 bases, and 10 bases lay between the germline ends. The germline V gene has CDR1 WSHSY and CDR2 SAAADI. The CDR3 runs 13 residues. In DNA form, the CDR3 reads TGCGCCAGCAGCCGGGACTTTTACAATGAGCAGTTCTTC. The encoded protein is CASSRDFYNEQFF.

The rearrangement uses TRBV27 and TRBJ2-6; weak D call: TRBD1 (5 bases). Per the germline V gene, CDR1 is MNHEY and CDR2 is SMNVEV (reference sequence). V was clipped by 2 bases and J by 0 bases, with 14 bases between them. This CDR3 spans 18 amino acids. CDR3 DNA sequence: TGTGCCAGCAGTTTAATAGGGGCCGCCTTCTCTGGGGCCAACGTCCTGACTTTC. It translates to CASSLIGAAFSGANVLTF.